The clone carrying this TCR beta chain has just a few counts. Its antigen is as yet unknown. These data come from a study of cytomegalovirus exposure and HLA in healthy donors. Study conclusions and caveats: Among TCR beta chains, those listed as cytomegalovirus-associated numbered some 160.

PCR employed 60 Vbeta and 13 Jbeta primers. The table came from immunoSEQ multiplex PCR; TCRdb's copy has only in-frame clones and leaves some out. This table has some 120,000 clones, 60% to 85% appearing once. Germline CDR1 is MNHNS and CDR2 is SASEGT. CDR3 length: 15 amino acids. With 4 bases clipped from V and 0 bases from J, the junction kept 5 bases outside the gene matches. This receptor was obtained from a man in his fifties in good health and CMV-seronegative. This chain uses TRBV6-1 with TRBJ1-1, with 7 bases fitting TRBD1. The sequenced material came from PBMCs. The CDR3 DNA reads TGTGCCAGCAGTGTGGACAGGATAATGAACACTGAAGCTTTCTTT. It encodes CASSVDRIMNTEAFF.